The following is a T cell receptor beta chain sequence with its context. This sample was taken from a study of blood T cell repertoires in COVID-19. Trimming shortened V by 4 bases and J by 0 bases, and 10 bases separated the two germline ends. The CDR3 sequence is 15 residues long. CDR1 is SGHRS and CDR2 is YFSETQ in the germline V gene. The table came from immunoSEQ multiplex PCR; TCRdb's copy has only in-frame clones and leaves some out. Here the sample spans 88,000 or so clones, 75% to 90% being singletons. The rearrangement joins TRBV5-1 to TRBJ2-2; D remains unclear. The material sequenced was peripheral blood. This sequence was found in a man aged 55 to 70 with acute or convalescent COVID-19. The CDR3 DNA follows: TGCGCCAGCAGCCAAGTCCGCGCGAACACCGGGGAGCTGTTTTTT. It encodes CASSQVRANTGELFF. Filled out from reference TRBV5-1 and TRBJ2-2, the complete variable domain reads KAGVTQTPRYLIKTRGQQVTLSCSPISGHRSVSWYQQTPGQGLQFLFEYFSETQRNKGNFPGRFSGRQFSNSRSEMNVSTLELGDSALYLCASSQVRANTGELFFGEGSRLTVL.